A selection of T cell receptor beta chains follows, all from one sample in a study of blood T cell repertoires in COVID-19. Libraries were prepared by immunoSEQ multiplex PCR; TCRdb keeps only in-frame clonotypes and omits some of them. The sample lists more than 65,000 clones, around nine tenths occurring once. Sequenced sample: peripheral blood. Receptor source: a human donor in a cohort sampled during active COVID-19. Both conserved end residues are part of each CDR3. D genes are given only for firm matches.

CASSVGTGPYGYTF TRBJ1-2 TRBD1 14 TRBV9
CASSLTPPGQGAYEQYF TRBJ2-7 TRBD1 17 TRBV27
CASSVAAGGESYEQYF TRBJ2-7 TRBD1 16 TRBV9
CASSTGTGNQPQHF TRBJ1-5 - 14 TRBV21-1
CSVEGAGNTIYF TRBJ1-3 - 12 TRBV29-1
CASSLLVDSYSNYGYTF TRBJ1-2 - 17 TRBV3-1/TRBV3-2
CASSLVGGQGKEQYF TRBJ2-7 TRBD1 15 TRBV7-2
CAWSDAETGYGYTF TRBJ1-2 - 14 TRBV30
CASSQVGGAYEQYF TRBJ2-7 - 14 TRBV4-1
CASAAEATEAFF TRBJ1-1 - 12 TRBV18
CASSYSVAGDSYGYTF TRBJ1-2 - 16 TRBV6-5
CASSPGHQETQYF TRBJ2-5 - 13 TRBV28
CASSFLGQGYSPLHF TRBJ1-6 TRBD1 15 TRBV5-6
CASSLGQGAGETQYF TRBJ2-5 TRBD1 15 TRBV11-3
CASSLGATGNEQYF TRBJ2-7 - 14 TRBV27
CASSVGGGQGLEKLFF TRBJ1-4 TRBD1 16 TRBV9
CASSETRGEQFF TRBJ2-1 - 12 TRBV2
CASRGDSVMNTEAFF TRBJ1-1 TRBD1 15 TRBV2
CSVTEGTPTEQYF TRBJ2-7 - 13 TRBV29-1
CSARRAYEQYF TRBJ2-7 - 11 TRBV20-1
CAISETGTGTYEQYF TRBJ2-7 TRBD1 15 TRBV10-3
CASSESMVGGYTF TRBJ1-2 - 13 TRBV10-1
CASSSSIYRGGTEAFF TRBJ1-1 TRBD1 16 TRBV11-2
CASSELAGGPPSTDTQYF TRBJ2-3 TRBD2 18 TRBV6-1
CASSLGGLVGYTF TRBJ1-2 - 13 TRBV5-6
CASSLQQGQGGYEQYF TRBJ2-7 TRBD1 16 TRBV11-2
CASSARTEGGYTF TRBJ1-2 - 13 TRBV9
CASSLYRDRSSGNTIYF TRBJ1-3 TRBD1 17 TRBV28
CASSLWADTEAFF TRBJ1-1 - 13 TRBV27
CAWAGAMEAFF TRBJ1-1 - 11 TRBV30
CASRGLRENSPLHF TRBJ1-6 TRBD1 14 TRBV19
CASSPNDRGLDYGYTF TRBJ1-2 TRBD1 16 TRBV3-1/TRBV3-2
CASSHPRRYYEQYF TRBJ2-7 - 14 TRBV3-1/TRBV3-2
CASSLMAQGGSGEQYF TRBJ2-7 - 16 TRBV11-2
CATPRGAYLGYTF TRBJ1-2 - 13 TRBV2
CASSEATGGYETQYF TRBJ2-5 - 15 TRBV6-1